The source of this T cell receptor (beta chain) is a study of blood T cells in healthy people across ages. Sample-barcoded 5' priming and a J-beta primer mix drove a second PCR of 7 to 11 cycles. MiXCR, run by TCRdb on the 5' RACE reads, gives a single entry per CDR3 protein. This sample has 500,000 to 550,000 distinct CDR3 sequences, with less than 25% found just once. In its sample, this clonotype was seen a few times. Germline CDR1 is SGHVS and CDR2 is FQNEAQ. This CDR3 has 15 amino acids. V lost 2 bases, J lost 3 bases, and 13 bases lay in between. These data were also filed under a second study, of T cells of mothers and their children.

The sample comprised blood. V usage is TRBV7-8 and J usage is TRBJ1-1; D gene unclear. This clonotype was obtained from a boy aged 10-17 years in good health. CDR3 protein: CASSLFNTRDTEAFF. The CDR3 bases are TGTGCCAGCAGCTTATTCAACACGAGGGACACTGAAGCTTTCTTT. The full variable domain, completed using reference TRBV7-8 and TRBJ1-1, is GAGVSQSPRYKVAKRGQDVALRCDPISGHVSLFWYQQALGQGPEFLTYFQNEAQLDKSGLPSDRFFAERPEGSVSTLKIQRTQQEDSAVYLCASSLFNTRDTEAFFGQGTRLTVV.